The 10 T cell receptor beta chains listed next were all sequenced from one sample in a study of blood T cells in healthy people across ages. Through a sample-barcoded 5' primer and a J-beta primer mix, a second PCR was run for roughly 6 to 12 cycles. TCRdb passed the 5' RACE reads through MiXCR, listing each CDR3 protein once. The sample has about 1.1 million distinct CDR3 sequences; around two fifths are singletons. Sequenced sample: blood. The receptors were sampled from a man younger than 30 in good health.

This sequence joins TRBV6-5 and TRBJ2-1; D ambiguous. Germline V lookup: CDR1 MNHEY, CDR2 SVGAGI. The CDR3 contains 15 residues. Between the trimmed V and J ends, which lost 0 bases and 3 bases, there was a span of 9 bases. CDR3 DNA sequence: TGTGCCAGCAGTTACTCTCGGCGGTTCTACAATGAGCAGTTCTTC. Translation gives CASSYSRRFYNEQFF.

There are a few counts of this clonotype. V is TRBV7-9 and J is TRBJ1-2, with 8 bases that match TRBD1. Per the germline V gene, CDR1 is SEHNR and CDR2 is FQNEAQ (reference sequence). The V segment lost 2 bases and the J segment 2 bases; nucleotides outside the gene matches: 10. The CDR3 runs to 17 residues. The CDR3 sequence: CASSLIRRQGRNYGYTF. In DNA form, the CDR3 reads TGTGCCAGCAGCTTAATACGTCGACAGGGGCGAAACTATGGCTACACCTTC.

A few counts support this clonotype. The chain combines TRBV2 with TRBJ1-2, with 8 nucleotides matching TRBD1. The CDR3 is made up of 12 amino acids. Per germline, CDR1 SNHLY and CDR2 FYNNEI. Trimming at V came to 8 bases and at J to 4 bases, leaving 3 bases not matched to a gene. The CDR3 loop reads CASGTGLYGYTF. The CDR3 bases are TGTGCCAGCGGGACAGGTCTCTATGGCTACACCTTC.

This chain uses TRBV7-8 with TRBJ1-2; no firm D call. The V and J ends lost 1 base and 3 bases respectively, with 9 bases between them. The length of the CDR3 is 14 residues. CDR1 SGHVS and CDR2 FQNEAQ come from the germline V gene. The CDR3 reads CASSLDGSYYGYTF. In DNA form, the CDR3 reads TGTGCCAGCAGCTTAGACGGCAGCTACTATGGCTACACCTTC.

The chain is built from TRBV13 and TRBJ1-1; no firm D call. CDR3 length: 16 residues. The germline gives CDR1 PRHDT, CDR2 FYEKMQ (reference sequence). V lost 5 bases to trimming and J lost 0 bases, with 16 bases between them. CDR3 amino acids: CASSGGTGPLNTEAFF. The CDR3 DNA reads TGTGCCAGCAGCGGCGGAACCGGACCGCTGAACACTGAAGCTTTCTTT.

This clonotype was picked up a small number of times. The chain recombines TRBV14 with TRBJ2-3; 10 bases map to TRBD1. This CDR3 spans 16 amino acids. V gave up 4 bases and J gave up 5 bases; unmatched junction bases: 9. From germline, CDR1 is SGHDN and CDR2 FVKESK. The CDR3 loop is CASSRFWDRGGDTQYF. In DNA form, the CDR3 reads TGTGCCAGCAGCCGCTTCTGGGACAGGGGTGGAGATACGCAGTATTTT.

Only a few counts were recorded for this clonotype. The chain carries TRBV5-6 and TRBJ1-1; D gene unclear. The CDR3 runs to 15 residues. Trimming took off 1 base at V and 4 bases at J, with 14 bases between the two ends. Germline V CDR1 and CDR2: SGHDT, YYEEEE. The CDR3 is CASSLRRAVTTEAFF. The DNA of the CDR3 is TGTGCCAGCAGCTTGCGTAGGGCAGTCACCACTGAAGCTTTCTTT.

The chain has TRBV6-2 or TRBV6-3 and TRBJ2-1; D gene ambiguous. Trimming pared 6 bases from V and 0 bases from J, leaving 12 bases between. The V gene's germline CDR1 is MNHEY and CDR2 SVGEGT. This CDR3 is built from 15 residues. The DNA of the CDR3 is TGTGCCAGCAGGACGCTAAGAAGCTCCTACAATGAGCAGTTCTTC. As protein: CASRTLRSSYNEQFF.

The chain couples TRBV5-4 to TRBJ2-1; D is ambiguous. Germline lookup yields CDR1 SGHNT and CDR2 YYREEE (reference sequence). V shed 0 bases and J shed 7 bases, with 11 bases lying between them. This CDR3 is 14 amino acids long. CDR3 loop: CASSLGSLWNEQFF. DNA for the CDR3: TGTGCCAGCAGCTTGGGGAGTCTTTGGAATGAGCAGTTCTTC.

This chain links TRBV20-1 with TRBJ2-5; weak D call: TRBD1 (6 bases). The CDR3 sequence is 15 residues long. The V gene lost 6 bases and the J gene lost 2 bases, with 19 bases spanning the gap. Germline V gene lookup returns CDR1 DFQATT and CDR2 SNEGSKA (reference sequence). The CDR3 sequence: CSATKNGQTQETQYF. In DNA form, the CDR3 reads TGCAGTGCCACCAAAAACGGACAGACACAAGAGACCCAGTACTTC.